One and the same sample provided the 5 T cell receptor beta chains below, sequenced in a study of early T cells in non-severe SARS-CoV-2 infection. Each CDR3 protein gets one entry after TCRdb re-called the 5' RACE reads with MiXCR. The table has around 70,000 distinct CDR3 sequences, about 9% seen once; the top ten hold about 16%. This specimen was whole blood, taken at baseline. Every receptor here comes from an adult who was a healthcare worker with PCR-confirmed SARS-CoV-2 infection or an uninfected control (not recorded which).

The CDR3 sequence: CASSQDGRPNTGELFF. As DNA, the CDR3 is TGTGCCAGCAGCCAAGACGGCAGGCCGAACACCGGGGAGCTGTTTTTT. The chain combines TRBV4-2 with TRBJ2-2; D gene uncertain. The CDR3 has 16 amino acids. Trimming removed 0 bases at V and 0 bases at J, with 8 bases between. The germline gives CDR1 LGHNA, CDR2 YNFKEQ.

This clonotype was seen many times. This rearrangement joins TRBV4-1 to TRBJ2-2, with TRBD1 as a possible D gene (6 bases). The V end was cut by 3 bases, the J end by 4 bases, with 12 bases between. The length of the CDR3 is 15 residues. Germline-derived CDR1 and CDR2 are MGHRA and YSYEKL. CDR3 sequence reads: CASSQETGVTGELFF. The CDR3 nucleotides are TGCGCCAGCAGCCAGGAGACAGGTGTCACCGGGGAGCTGTTTTTT.

This clonotype was counted between two and nine times. The chain couples TRBV27 to TRBJ1-6; TRBD1 agrees at 7 bases. Germline assignment: CDR1 MNHEY and CDR2 SMNVEV (reference sequence). The ends lost 6 bases at V and 5 bases at J; junction bases unmatched: 7. CDR3 length: 15 amino acids. CDR3 sequence (DNA): TGTGCCAGCAGACCTGGGACAGAAGATAATTCACCCCTCCACTTT. Translated: CASRPGTEDNSPLHF.

This clonotype has only a few counts. The chain uses TRBV4-3 and TRBJ1-6; the D is unclear. Germline CDR1 is LGHNA and CDR2 is YSLEER. The CDR3 sequence is 19 residues long. Trimming stripped 1 base from V and 0 bases from J, with 16 bases between. The CDR3 protein is CASSQVSPYDHSYNSPLHF. The CDR3 bases are TGCGCCAGCAGCCAAGTTAGCCCGTATGACCACTCCTATAATTCACCCCTCCACTTT.

This clonotype was seen at least ten times. The chain joins TRBV28 to TRBJ2-4; D remains ambiguous. The germline V gene encodes CDR1 MDHEN and CDR2 SYDVKM. Trimming left V 2 bases short and J 1 base short, with 0 bases between. CDR3 length: 12 residues. The CDR3 region is CASSLAKNIQYF. DNA for the CDR3: TGTGCCAGCAGTTTAGCCAAAAACATTCAGTACTTC.